This T cell receptor beta chain was retrieved from a study of blood T cell repertoires in COVID-19. Trimming took 5 bases from V and 0 from J, leaving 10 bases between them. The CDR3 runs 14 residues. The germline V gene encodes CDR1 SGHNT and CDR2 YENEEA. Repertoires were generated with immunoSEQ multiplex PCR, while TCRdb's copy carries only in-frame clones and drops some. This sample has under 20,000 clones, with around 90% found just once. The chain couples TRBV11-3 to TRBJ1-1, with D uncertain. The specimen sequenced was peripheral blood. The receptor was isolated from a human donor in a cohort sampled during active COVID-19. For the CDR3, the DNA is TGTGCCAGCAGCCCGATACAAGTGAACACTGAAGCTTTCTTT. Translating it yields CASSPIQVNTEAFF.